The text below deals with one TCR beta chain. Libraries were prepared by immunoSEQ multiplex PCR; TCRdb keeps only in-frame clonotypes and omits some of them. Among about 210,000 clones listed, around 83% were seen once. This entry belongs to a study of blood T cell repertoires in COVID-19. Study context: PBMCs, B-cell-depleted T cells, or T cells were the source of the cDNA or gDNA that made up the material.

V lost 3 bases and J lost 0; bases outside the gene matches: 11. The CDR3 totals 18 residues. Germline V gives CDR1 KGHSH, CDR2 LQKENI. The chain combines TRBV18 with TRBJ2-1; 7 nucleotides match TRBD2. The sequence came from a man aged 45-60 years with active or convalescent COVID-19. Specimen: peripheral blood. The CDR3 loop is CASSPLGGEGSSYNEQFF. CDR3 in DNA: TGTGCCAGCTCACCGTTGGGTGGGGAGGGGAGCTCCTACAATGAGCAGTTCTTC.